This record covers a single TCR beta chain. The antigen this receptor binds is unknown. Sequences SGHRS (CDR1) and YFSETQ (CDR2) are obtained from the germline V gene. Its CDR3 holds 16 amino acids, cysteine through phenylalanine. No DNA was logged. The library was produced with 5' RACE. The input for every TCR library was 3,500 to 4,000 ng of total RNA. For each sample, cDNA was synthesized in eight separate reactions using SMARTScribe reverse transcriptase. During cDNA synthesis, template switching was used to introduce unique molecular identifiers that contained a 6-nucleotide sample barcode. Amplification of TCRalpha and TCRbeta cDNA involved two nested PCRs of 16 and 9 cycles, and each PCR was followed by bead purification. Before amplification, the cDNA was treated with uracil DNA-glycosylase and purified using the QIAquick PCR purification kit. The second PCR was the step at which Illumina TruSeq-compatible adapters and sample-specific barcodes were added. Library quality and concentration were assessed using TapeStation and Qubit, and 5 ng of each library was pooled. Sequencing of pooled libraries was carried out on an Illumina HiSeq2500 single-index Rapid Run using 2 x 100 bp reads and custom sequencing primers. Per the source publication's procedure: UMI-based consensus assembly with MiGEC version 1.2.6 was used to correct PCR and sequencing errors. MiXCR version 2.1.1 was used for V(D)J alignment, clonotype assembly and CDR3 extraction. Gene usage, clonotype sharing and MAIT/NKT TCR abundance were normalised by analysing the top 1000, 10 000 and 20 000 clonotypes per sample. Diversity was computed as the inverse Simpson index with the vegan R package after downsampling to 27 000 UMIs. Paired Mann-Whitney U tests were applied to discordant twin pairs, and Benjamini-Hochberg correction was used for multiple testing. The reads underwent TCRdb reprocessing, giving one record for each CDR3 protein sequence and no DNA. The V and J calls were determined by TCRdb, not by the authors. This sample's table carries a few hundred thousand distinct CDR3 sequences. Of the sample, approximately 2.4% falls within the top ten clones.

From each donor, a roughly 2.7 ml peripheral blood sample was collected into PAXgene tubes and kept at -80 degrees C. Without T cell sorting, total RNA was isolated from whole blood using the PAXgene blood miRNA kit on an automated QIAcube. Deep TCRalpha and TCRbeta repertoire profiling with unique molecular barcoding was performed on peripheral blood of monozygotic twin pairs concordant or discordant for inflammatory bowel disease. For every twin pair, smoking habits were documented, and each individual was categorised as a current, former or never smoker. The data derive from a study of monozygotic twins with inflammatory bowel disease (dated by TCRdb to about 2019). For the wider study: The complete study included some 28 monozygotic twin pairs: 19 IBD-discordant Danish pairs and nine German pairs, of which four were IBD-concordant and five were IBD-discordant. The search for disease-associated traits relied mainly on comparing IBD patients with their genetically identical healthy co-twins within discordant pairs. Each individual had, on average, about 151 000 unique TCRalpha sequences and 181 000 unique TCRbeta sequences available for analysis. What the authors observed across the whole study: Because patients were on differing immunosuppressive treatments, the repertoires may have picked up extra background noise and inter-individual variability. Repertoire similarity did not differ between concordant and discordant twins, possibly due to limited statistical power. Different T cell subtypes could not be distinguished in the analysis. TCRbeta repertoire diversity, by inverse Simpson index, was decreased in IBD patients compared with their healthy co-twins. No single strong signal or clonotype linked to IBD turned up in the results, so the idea that one exists was not supported. Compared with healthy twins, IBD patients shared fewer clonotypes with other individuals, and the difference was most pronounced in patients with signs of disease activity.

Sequencing was carried out using blood. This sequence uses TRBV5-1 and TRBJ2-7; TCRdb's D call of TRBD1 is untestable without DNA. The sequence was obtained from a human donor with ulcerative colitis or Crohn's disease, or a healthy co-twin of an affected twin (not recorded which). CDR3 loop: CASSYSAGTGDVGMYF.